These T cell receptor beta chains were read from a single sample in a study of CD4 T cells in relation to SARS-CoV-2 and coronaviruses. The antigens for these receptors are not known. The protocol was immunoSEQ multiplex PCR, while the TCRdb copy is restricted to in-frame clones and leaves out a portion. The table records about 36,000 clones, roughly 83% of them present only once. Input material: naive CD4+ T cells from PBMCs, cultured in vitro. The receptors shown here come from an adult with COVID-19. Both conserved end residues are part of each CDR3. Each record gives: CDR3 DNA, CDR3 protein, V gene, J gene, D gene, clone size. D genes are given only for firm matches. Size is omitted from some rows. Given values are once, few, many or a class for expanded clones.

DNA: TGTGCCACCTTAGGAATACGGGGGAACAACTACGAGCAGTACTTC
CDR3: CATLGIRGNNYEQYF
V: TRBV6-5
J: TRBJ2-7
D: -
size: -

DNA: TGTGCCAGCGGTAGAACCGAGCAGTACTTC
CDR3: CASGRTEQYF
V: TRBV3-1/TRBV3-2
J: TRBJ2-7
D: -
size: -

DNA: TGTGCCACCGGATCAGGGGTGGCCGGGGCCAACGTCCTGACTTTC
CDR3: CATGSGVAGANVLTF
V: TRBV24-1
J: TRBJ2-6
D: -
size: -

DNA: TGTGCCAGCAGAGGTCCAGGATCCACAGATACGCAGTATTTT
CDR3: CASRGPGSTDTQYF
V: TRBV28
J: TRBJ2-3
D: -
size: -

DNA: TGCAGCGCCCTCCTGGACACTACATCCTACGAGCAGTACTTC
CDR3: CSALLDTTSYEQYF
V: TRBV29-1
J: TRBJ2-7
D: -
size: -

DNA: TGTGCCAGCAGACTGACTAGCGGGAGGCAGGAGCAGTACTTC
CDR3: CASRLTSGRQEQYF
V: TRBV27
J: TRBJ2-7
D: TRBD2
size: few

DNA: TGCAGTGCCCCGTTTGGAGATACGCAGTATTTT
CDR3: CSAPFGDTQYF
V: TRBV20-1
J: TRBJ2-3
D: -
size: -

DNA: TGTGCCAGCAGTCCGGGGACAGGGGCGAACTATGGCTACACCTTC
CDR3: CASSPGTGANYGYTF
V: TRBV2
J: TRBJ1-2
D: TRBD1
size: -

DNA: TGTGCCAGCAGCTTTACGGGTGGCACTGAAGCTTTCTTT
CDR3: CASSFTGGTEAFF
V: TRBV5-6
J: TRBJ1-1
D: -
size: -

DNA: TGTGCCACCAGCCAGCCCGGGACTAGCGGGACTTCTTCCTACAATGAGCAGTTCTTC
CDR3: CATSQPGTSGTSSYNEQFF
V: TRBV24-1
J: TRBJ2-1
D: TRBD2
size: -

DNA: TGTGCCAGCAGTTTAACTTCCGTAACCTACGAGCAGTACTTC
CDR3: CASSLTSVTYEQYF
V: TRBV28
J: TRBJ2-7
D: -
size: -

DNA: TGCGCCAGCAGCTATGGACAGGGTAGAGAGACCCAGTACTTC
CDR3: CASSYGQGRETQYF
V: TRBV5-1
J: TRBJ2-5
D: TRBD1
size: once

DNA: TGTGCCAGCAGCCAAGAAGTCCAGGGTCGGGATCCGGACATTCAGTACTTC
CDR3: CASSQEVQGRDPDIQYF
V: TRBV4-2
J: TRBJ2-4
D: -
size: -

DNA: TGTGCCAGCAACCCGGGGAGTCCCCCCGGGGAGCTGTTTTTT
CDR3: CASNPGSPPGELFF
V: TRBV7-9
J: TRBJ2-2
D: -
size: -

DNA: TGTGCCAGCACCCTTCGGGGGAAATCTTGGGAGCAGTACTTC
CDR3: CASTLRGKSWEQYF
V: TRBV5-4
J: TRBJ2-7
D: -
size: -